The clone carrying this T cell receptor (beta chain) was seen repeatedly, ten times or more. These data belong to a study of T-cell reconstitution after alpha-beta-depleted transplantation in children. Construction of the TCRbeta library involved unique molecular identifiers. TCRdb re-derived calls from the PCR reads in MiXCR, one entry per CDR3 protein. The sample has about 610,000 distinct CDR3 sequences, roughly a tenth seen once. This CDR3 contains 18 residues. J lost 5 bases, V lost 1 base, and 13 bases had no gene match. From germline, CDR1 is KGHDR and CDR2 SFDVKD. V usage is TRBV24-1 and J usage is TRBJ2-1; 7 bases align to TRBD2. The specimen was PBMCs from the stem cell graft donor, collected from the stem cell graft. This clonotype was sampled from a human donor who donated a stem cell graft to a child with acute myeloid leukemia. The CDR3 bases are TGTGCCACCAGTGATTTCGGTCACCCTAGCGGCACCGACAATGAGCAGTTCTTC. Translating it yields CATSDFGHPSGTDNEQFF.